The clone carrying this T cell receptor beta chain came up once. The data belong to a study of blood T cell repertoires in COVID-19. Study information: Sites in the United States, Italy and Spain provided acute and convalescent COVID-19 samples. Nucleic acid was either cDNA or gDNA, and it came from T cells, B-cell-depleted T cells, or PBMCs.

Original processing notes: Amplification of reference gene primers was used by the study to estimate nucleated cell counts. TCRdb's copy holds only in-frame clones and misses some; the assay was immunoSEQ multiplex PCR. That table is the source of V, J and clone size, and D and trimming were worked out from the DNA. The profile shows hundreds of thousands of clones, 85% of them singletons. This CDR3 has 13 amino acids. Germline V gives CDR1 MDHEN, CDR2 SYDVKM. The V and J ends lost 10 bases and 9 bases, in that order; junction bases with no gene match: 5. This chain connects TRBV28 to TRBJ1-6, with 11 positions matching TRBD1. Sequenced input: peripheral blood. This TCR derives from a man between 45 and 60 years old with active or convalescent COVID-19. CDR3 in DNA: TGTGCCACCGCAGGGACAGGGGGTTCACCCCTCCACTTT. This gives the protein CATAGTGGSPLHF. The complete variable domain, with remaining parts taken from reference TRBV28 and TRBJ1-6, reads DVKVTQSSRYLVKRTGEKVFLECVQDMDHENMFWYRQDPGLGLRLIYFSYDVKMKEKGDIPEGYSVSREKKERFSLILESASTNQTSMYLCATAGTGGSPLHFGNGTRLTVT.